This T cell receptor (beta chain) was retrieved from a study of blood T cell repertoires in COVID-19. Profiled with immunoSEQ multiplex PCR; TCRdb holds only in-frame clones, not every one. The sample lists about 200,000 clones; around 83% were seen once. The sequence derives from a woman aged 65 to 85 with COVID-19, enrolled during active disease. Sequencing was done on a sample of peripheral blood.

As DNA, the CDR3 is TGTGCCAGTAATAACAGGGTGGATTCACCCCTCCACTTT. This gives the protein CASNNRVDSPLHF. The chain combines TRBV19 with TRBJ1-6; TRBD1 is a possible D gene (6 bases). The CDR3 runs 13 residues. V was clipped by 7 bases and J by 8 bases, with 12 bases between them. The germline CDR1 and CDR2 sequences are LNHDA and SQIVND (reference sequence).